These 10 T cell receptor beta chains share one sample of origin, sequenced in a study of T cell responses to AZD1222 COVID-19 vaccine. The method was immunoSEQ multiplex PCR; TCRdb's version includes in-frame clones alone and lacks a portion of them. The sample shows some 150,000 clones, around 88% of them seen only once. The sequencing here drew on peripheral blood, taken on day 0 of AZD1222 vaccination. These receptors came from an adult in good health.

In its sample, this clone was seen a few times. The CDR3 loop reads CASSLGRYTEAFF. The CDR3 DNA follows: TGTGCCAGCAGCTTAGGGAGATACACTGAAGCTTTCTTT. The rearrangement uses TRBV7-9 and TRBJ1-1; no definite D call. V was cut by 1 base and J by 3 bases, with 6 bases left in between. Germline CDR1 SEHNR, CDR2 FQNEAQ (reference sequence). CDR3 length: 13 amino acids. Complete variable domain (other parts from reference TRBV7-9 and TRBJ1-1): DTGVSQNPRHKITKRGQNVTFRCDPISEHNRLYWYRQTLGQGPEFLTYFQNEAQLEKSRLLSDRFSAERPKGSFSTLEIQRTEQGDSAMYLCASSLGRYTEAFFGQGTRLTVV.

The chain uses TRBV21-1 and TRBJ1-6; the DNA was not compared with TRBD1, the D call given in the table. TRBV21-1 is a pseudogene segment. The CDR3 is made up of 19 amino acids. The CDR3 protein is CASSGRTGDFLTYNSPLHF. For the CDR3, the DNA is TGTGCCAGCAGCGGGAGGACAGGGGACTTTTTGACCTATAATTCACCCCTCCACTTT.

The CDR3 protein is CASSPQGVYGYTF. The CDR3 nucleotides read TGTGCCAGCAGCCCCCAGGGCGTCTATGGCTACACCTTC. J is TRBJ1-2 and V is TRBV13, with D perhaps TRBD1 (5 bases). V gave up 5 bases and J gave up 4 bases, with 11 bases separating them. Germline assignment: CDR1 PRHDT and CDR2 FYEKMQ (reference sequence). The CDR3 consists of 13 residues.

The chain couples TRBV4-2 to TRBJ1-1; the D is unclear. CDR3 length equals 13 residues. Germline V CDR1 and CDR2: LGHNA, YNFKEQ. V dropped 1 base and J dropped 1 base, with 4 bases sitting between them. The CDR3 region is CASSQGQNTEAFF. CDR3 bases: TGTGCCAGCAGCCAAGGACAGAACACTGAAGCTTTCTTT.

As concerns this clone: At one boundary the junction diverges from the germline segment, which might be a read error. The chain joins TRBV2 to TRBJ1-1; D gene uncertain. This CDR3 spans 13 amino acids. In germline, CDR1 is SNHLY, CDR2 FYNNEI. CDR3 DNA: TGTGCCAGCAATGAACTTCCAAAAGCGGAAGCTTTCTTT. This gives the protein CASNELPKAEAFF.

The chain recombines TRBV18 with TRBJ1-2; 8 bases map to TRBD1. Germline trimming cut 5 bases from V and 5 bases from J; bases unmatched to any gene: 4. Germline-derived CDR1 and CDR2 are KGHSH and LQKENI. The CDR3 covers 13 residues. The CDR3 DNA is TGTGCCAGCTCAGAGGACAGGGCTTATGGCTACACCTTC. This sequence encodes CASSEDRAYGYTF.

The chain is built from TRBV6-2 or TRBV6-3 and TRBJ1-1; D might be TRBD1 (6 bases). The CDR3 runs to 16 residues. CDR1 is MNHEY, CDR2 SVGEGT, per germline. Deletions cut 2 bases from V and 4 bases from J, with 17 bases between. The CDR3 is CASSYAQGEVGTEAFF. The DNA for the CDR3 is TGTGCCAGCAGTTACGCACAGGGAGAGGTGGGCACTGAAGCTTTCTTT.

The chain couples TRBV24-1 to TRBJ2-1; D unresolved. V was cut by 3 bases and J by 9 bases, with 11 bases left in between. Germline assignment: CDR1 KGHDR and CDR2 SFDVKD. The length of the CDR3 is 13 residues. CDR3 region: CATSDPHLSEQFF. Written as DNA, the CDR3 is TGTGCCACCAGTGATCCGCACCTGAGTGAGCAGTTCTTC.

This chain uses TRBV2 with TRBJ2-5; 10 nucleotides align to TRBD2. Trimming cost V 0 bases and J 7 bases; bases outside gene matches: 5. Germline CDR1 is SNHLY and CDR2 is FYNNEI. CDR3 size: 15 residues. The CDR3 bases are TGTGCCAGCAGTGAAGCGCAGCGGGGGGGCGCGACCCAGTACTTC. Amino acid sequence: CASSEAQRGGATQYF.

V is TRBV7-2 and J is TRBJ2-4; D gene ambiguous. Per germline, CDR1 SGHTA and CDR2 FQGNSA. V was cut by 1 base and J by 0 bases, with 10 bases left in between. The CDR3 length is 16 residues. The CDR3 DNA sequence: TGTGCCAGCAGCTTAGTGGGAATACTAGCCAAAAACATTCAGTACTTC. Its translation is CASSLVGILAKNIQYF.